The 26 T cell receptor beta chains presented below share a single source sample, sequenced in a study of CD8 T cells in ankylosing spondylitis. Study-wide points: Typical of ankylosing spondylitis blood, it appeared, was a TCR beta motif of fewer than ten highly homologous variants.

Their antigens are not known. MiXCR, applied by TCRdb to the 5' RACE reads, yields one record per CDR3 protein. The data contain about 420,000 distinct CDR3 sequences, around 22% of them singletons. Input material: blood, either unsorted or a sorted T cell fraction (not recorded which). The receptors stem from a male donor with ankylosing spondylitis.

The chain carries TRBV9 and TRBJ1-2, with 8 bases fitting TRBD1. CDR1 SGDLS and CDR2 YYNGEE come from the germline V gene. There are 13 residues in the CDR3. Trimming took 3 bases from V and 4 from J; bases not matched to a gene: 2. The CDR3 is CASSGTGSYGYTF. The CDR3, as DNA: TGTGCCAGCAGCGGGACAGGGAGCTATGGCTACACCTTC. Complete variable domain (other parts from reference TRBV9 and TRBJ1-2): DSGVTQTPKHLITATGQRVTLRCSPRSGDLSVYWYQQSLDQGLQFLIQYYNGEERAKGNILERFSAQQFPDLHSELNLSSLELGDSALYFCASSGTGSYGYTFGSGTRLTVV.

V usage is TRBV19 and J usage is TRBJ2-4, with D perhaps TRBD1 (5 bases). From germline, CDR1 is LNHDA and CDR2 SQIVND (reference sequence). Trimming took 4 bases from V and 4 from J, leaving 8 bases between them. The CDR3 contains 13 residues. CDR3 sequence: CASSRAGKNIQYF. CDR3 coding DNA: TGTGCCAGTAGTAGGGCAGGGAAAAACATTCAGTACTTC.

On this clonotype: At one end, the junction sequence differs from germline, possibly due to a read error. The chain carries TRBV10-3 and TRBJ1-4; D not certain. This CDR3 region has 14 residues. The germline V gene encodes CDR1 ENHRY and CDR2 SYGVKD. Here the CDR3 reads CAISDPPTNEKLFF. The CDR3 DNA follows: TGTGCCATCAGTGATCCCCCAACAAATGAAAAACTGTTTTTT.

This clonotype has just one count. The chain employs TRBV9 and TRBJ2-3; 9 nucleotides match TRBD2. Germline V lookup: CDR1 SGDLS, CDR2 YYNGEE. The CDR3 runs to 17 residues. The trim removed 8 bases at V and 0 bases at J, leaving 13 bases unmatched. The chain's CDR3 is CASGEYGLATSTDTQYF. The CDR3 coding sequence is TGTGCCAGTGGAGAGTACGGACTAGCGACTAGCACAGATACGCAGTATTTT.

The rearrangement links TRBV20-1 to TRBJ2-3, with D perhaps TRBD1 (6 bases). The V gene lost 6 bases and the J gene lost 4 bases, with 14 bases spanning the gap. The CDR3 spans 13 residues. From germline, CDR1 is DFQATT and CDR2 SNEGSKA (reference sequence). In DNA form, the CDR3 reads TGCAGTGCAGCCCTCCCAGGGGCAGATACGCAGTATTTT. This translates into CSAALPGADTQYF.

This clonotype was seen only once. The chain recombines TRBV7-9 with TRBJ2-2; no clear D. The CDR3 loop spans 13 amino acids. Deletions cut 5 bases from V and 6 bases from J, with 10 bases between. CDR1 is SEHNR, CDR2 FQNEAQ, per germline (reference sequence). The CDR3 DNA reads as TGTGCCAGCAGCCCAACACTCGCCGGGGAGCTGTTTTTT. It encodes CASSPTLAGELFF.

This chain uses TRBV30 with TRBJ1-6; tentative D call: TRBD1 (6 bases). V lost 0 bases and J 0 bases, leaving 12 bases between the germline ends. The CDR3 contains 17 residues. Germline CDR1 GTSNPN, CDR2 SVGIG (reference sequence). CDR3 coding DNA: TGTGCCTGGAGTGTTTCAGGGGCCAGCTCCTATAATTCACCCCTCCACTTT. Protein sequence: CAWSVSGASSYNSPLHF.

This clonotype was observed a few times. V gene TRBV4-2 combines with J gene TRBJ2-3, with D possibly TRBD1 on 7 matching bases. Between the trimmed V and J ends, which lost 0 bases and 5 bases, there was a span of 15 bases. Germline V gene lookup returns CDR1 LGHNA and CDR2 YNFKEQ. The CDR3 is 16 residues long. CDR3 sequence: CASSQDRSGGGDTQYF. CDR3 sequence (DNA): TGTGCCAGCAGCCAAGATCGGTCAGGGGGAGGAGATACGCAGTATTTT.

V gene TRBV27 combines with J gene TRBJ1-5; 12 bases agree with TRBD1. The V and J ends lost 2 bases and 0 bases, in that order; junction bases with no gene match: 8. The CDR3 spans 19 residues. Germline V gene sequence: CDR1 MNHEY, CDR2 SMNVEV (reference sequence). In DNA form, the CDR3 reads TGTGCCAGCAGTTTAGTCGGGACAGGGGGCGGTTATAGCAATCAGCCCCAGCATTTT. Amino acid sequence: CASSLVGTGGGYSNQPQHF.

The gene calls are TRBV12-3 or TRBV12-4 and TRBJ2-7; D gene ambiguous. V lost 5 bases, J lost 6 bases, and 17 bases lay in between. CDR3 length: 14 residues. The CDR3 DNA follows: TGTGCCAGCAGTCCATCGACCCCGCGGATCGAGCAGTACTTC. This encodes CASSPSTPRIEQYF.

This clonotype has only a few counts. The rearrangement uses TRBV5-1 and TRBJ2-2, with 11 nucleotides matching TRBD2. CDR3 length: 16 amino acids. The V and J ends lost 4 bases and 5 bases, in that order; junction bases with no gene match: 7. In germline, CDR1 is SGHRS, CDR2 YFSETQ. This CDR3 is CASSARLAGNTGELFF. CDR3 DNA sequence: TGCGCCAGCAGCGCCCGACTAGCGGGAAATACCGGGGAGCTGTTTTTT.

This chain links TRBV28 with TRBJ1-4, with 7 bases fitting TRBD1. Germline CDR1 is MDHEN and CDR2 is SYDVKM. The CDR3 spans 15 residues. V was pared by 3 bases and J by 7 bases, with 8 bases of the junction left unmatched. CDR3 nucleotide sequence: TGTGCCAGCAGTTTTCAAGGGGGCGGTGGTGAAAAACTGTTTTTT. This encodes CASSFQGGGGEKLFF.

This clonotype was observed a handful of times. The chain is built from TRBV2 and TRBJ1-2; TRBD1 matches at 7 bases. V was pared by 3 bases and J by 5 bases, with 6 bases of the junction left unmatched. The CDR3 sequence is 14 residues long. Germline loops: CDR1 SNHLY, CDR2 FYNNEI. The CDR3 DNA reads TGTGCCAGCAGTGACAGGGGGAGAGGTTATGGCTACACCTTC. It is translated as CASSDRGRGYGYTF.

This clonotype was detected only a few times. The chain recombines TRBV5-1 with TRBJ2-1; possible D gene TRBD2, 5 bases. Germline loops: CDR1 SGHRS, CDR2 YFSETQ. The CDR3 is 15 residues long. Trimming shortened V by 4 bases and J by 4 bases, and 15 bases separated the two germline ends. As DNA, the CDR3 is TGCGCCAGCAGCCGAGCGGCCGTAACTTACAATGAGCAGTTCTTC. Its translation is CASSRAAVTYNEQFF.

The rearrangement joins TRBV7-9 to TRBJ1-2; maybe TRBD1 (5 bases). There are 13 residues in the CDR3. Trimming removed 7 bases from V and 6 bases from J, with 15 bases in between. The germline CDR1 and CDR2 sequences are SEHNR and FQNEAQ (reference sequence). CDR3 bases: TGTGCCAGCACCCCTAGGGGCGTAGATGGCTACACCTTC. It translates to CASTPRGVDGYTF.

This clonotype has only a few counts. The gene calls are TRBV28 and TRBJ1-1, with a weak D call TRBD1 (5 bases). The length of the CDR3 is 15 residues. Germline V CDR1 and CDR2: MDHEN, SYDVKM. V was cut by 3 bases and J by 0 bases, with 11 bases left in between. The CDR3 region has the DNA TGTGCCAGCAGTTTCACGGGACGGATGAACACTGAAGCTTTCTTT. It is translated as CASSFTGRMNTEAFF.

The chain combines TRBV7-2 with TRBJ2-1; D not certain. CDR1 and CDR2 (germline): SGHTA, FQGNSA. Trimming removed 3 bases at V and 7 bases at J, with 13 bases between. This CDR3 contains 14 residues. CDR3: CASSFTWNGNEQFF. The CDR3 DNA follows: TGTGCCAGCAGCTTTACGTGGAACGGGAATGAGCAGTTCTTC.

This clonotype has just a few counts. The chain uses TRBV4-1 and TRBJ1-2; 9 positions agree with TRBD1. Trimming at V came to 3 bases and at J to 0 bases, leaving 5 bases not matched to a gene. CDR1 is MGHRA, CDR2 YSYEKL, per germline. The CDR3 is 16 residues long. The CDR3 protein is CASSHPGQGPNYGYTF. The DNA for the CDR3 is TGCGCCAGCAGCCATCCCGGACAGGGGCCTAACTATGGCTACACCTTC.

This clonotype has only a few counts. The V call is TRBV5-1, the J call TRBJ2-7, with 10 bases lining up with TRBD1. The CDR3 spans 15 residues. Germline V gene data show CDR1 as SGHRS and CDR2 as YFSETQ. Germline trimming cut 2 bases from V and 9 bases from J; bases unmatched to any gene: 11. CDR3 bases: TGCGCCAGCAGCTTACTGGGACAGGGGTTGGAAGGGCAGTACTTC. The encoded protein is CASSLLGQGLEGQYF.

This clonotype was observed a few times. The V gene is TRBV5-6, the J gene TRBJ2-2, with a possible D match to TRBD1 (5 bases). Deletions cut 4 bases from V and 3 bases from J, with 16 bases between. CDR1 and CDR2 (germline): SGHDT, YYEEEE. This CDR3 is built from 16 residues. CDR3 bases: TGTGCCAGCAGCCCGCCAGGGTTTCCCGACACCGGGGAGCTGTTTTTT. Protein product: CASSPPGFPDTGELFF.

The V call is TRBV5-5, the J call TRBJ2-1; tentative D call: TRBD2 (5 bases). V lost 0 bases and J lost 4, with 11 bases in between. Looked up from germline, CDR1 is SGHKS and CDR2 is YYEKEE (reference sequence). CDR3 size: 15 residues. This chain's CDR3 is CASSLGPSRYNEQFF. CDR3 nucleotides: TGTGCCAGCAGCTTGGGTCCTAGCAGGTACAATGAGCAGTTCTTC.

This clonotype was detected many times. The rearrangement links TRBV20-1 to TRBJ2-5, with 7 nucleotides matching TRBD2. The CDR3 spans 14 residues. Germline V gene lookup returns CDR1 DFQATT and CDR2 SNEGSKA (reference sequence). V lost 3 bases, J lost 7 bases, and 11 bases stayed unmatched. The CDR3 DNA sequence: TGCAGTGCTAGGGACTTCGCGGGGGTAGGGACCCAGTACTTC. Translated: CSARDFAGVGTQYF.

The V and J genes are TRBV5-5 and TRBJ2-7; 7 nucleotides match TRBD2. The CDR3 length is 16 residues. V was clipped by 2 bases and J by 2 bases; unmatched bases: 10. Germline V gene sequence: CDR1 SGHKS, CDR2 YYEKEE (reference sequence). DNA of the CDR3: TGTGCCAGCAGCTTTGCCGGGGGGTCTTTACCCTACGAGCAGTACTTC. The encoded protein is CASSFAGGSLPYEQYF.

There are a few counts of this clonotype. The chain joins TRBV19 to TRBJ2-1; 11 bases match TRBD1. The CDR3 extends over 13 amino acids. The V gene's germline CDR1 is LNHDA and CDR2 SQIVND (reference sequence). Trimming took 6 bases from V and 8 from J; bases not matched to a gene: 3. The CDR3 nucleotides are TGTGCCAGTAGCTCGGGACAGGGGGATGAGCAGTTCTTC. Its translation is CASSSGQGDEQFF.

This clonotype occurred a few times. This chain joins TRBV7-2 and TRBJ2-3; D unclear. The germline gives CDR1 SGHTA, CDR2 FQGNSA. This CDR3 has 15 amino acids. The V end lost 1 base, the J end lost 4 bases, and 12 bases lay between the germline ends. The CDR3 DNA is TGTGCCAGCAGCTTAGGTGGGGTGCTTTCAGATACGCAGTATTTT. Translating it yields CASSLGGVLSDTQYF.

This clonotype has just a few counts. The rearrangement joins TRBV29-1 to TRBJ2-3, with TRBD1 as a possible D gene (6 bases). The V gene's germline CDR1 is SQVTM and CDR2 ANQGSEA. The CDR3 has 17 residues. With 6 bases removed from V and 0 bases from J, the gap between germline ends came to 22 bases. CDR3 residues: CSVTGNLERGSTDTQYF. The CDR3 DNA sequence: TGCAGCGTAACAGGGAATCTGGAGCGAGGGAGCACAGATACGCAGTATTTT.